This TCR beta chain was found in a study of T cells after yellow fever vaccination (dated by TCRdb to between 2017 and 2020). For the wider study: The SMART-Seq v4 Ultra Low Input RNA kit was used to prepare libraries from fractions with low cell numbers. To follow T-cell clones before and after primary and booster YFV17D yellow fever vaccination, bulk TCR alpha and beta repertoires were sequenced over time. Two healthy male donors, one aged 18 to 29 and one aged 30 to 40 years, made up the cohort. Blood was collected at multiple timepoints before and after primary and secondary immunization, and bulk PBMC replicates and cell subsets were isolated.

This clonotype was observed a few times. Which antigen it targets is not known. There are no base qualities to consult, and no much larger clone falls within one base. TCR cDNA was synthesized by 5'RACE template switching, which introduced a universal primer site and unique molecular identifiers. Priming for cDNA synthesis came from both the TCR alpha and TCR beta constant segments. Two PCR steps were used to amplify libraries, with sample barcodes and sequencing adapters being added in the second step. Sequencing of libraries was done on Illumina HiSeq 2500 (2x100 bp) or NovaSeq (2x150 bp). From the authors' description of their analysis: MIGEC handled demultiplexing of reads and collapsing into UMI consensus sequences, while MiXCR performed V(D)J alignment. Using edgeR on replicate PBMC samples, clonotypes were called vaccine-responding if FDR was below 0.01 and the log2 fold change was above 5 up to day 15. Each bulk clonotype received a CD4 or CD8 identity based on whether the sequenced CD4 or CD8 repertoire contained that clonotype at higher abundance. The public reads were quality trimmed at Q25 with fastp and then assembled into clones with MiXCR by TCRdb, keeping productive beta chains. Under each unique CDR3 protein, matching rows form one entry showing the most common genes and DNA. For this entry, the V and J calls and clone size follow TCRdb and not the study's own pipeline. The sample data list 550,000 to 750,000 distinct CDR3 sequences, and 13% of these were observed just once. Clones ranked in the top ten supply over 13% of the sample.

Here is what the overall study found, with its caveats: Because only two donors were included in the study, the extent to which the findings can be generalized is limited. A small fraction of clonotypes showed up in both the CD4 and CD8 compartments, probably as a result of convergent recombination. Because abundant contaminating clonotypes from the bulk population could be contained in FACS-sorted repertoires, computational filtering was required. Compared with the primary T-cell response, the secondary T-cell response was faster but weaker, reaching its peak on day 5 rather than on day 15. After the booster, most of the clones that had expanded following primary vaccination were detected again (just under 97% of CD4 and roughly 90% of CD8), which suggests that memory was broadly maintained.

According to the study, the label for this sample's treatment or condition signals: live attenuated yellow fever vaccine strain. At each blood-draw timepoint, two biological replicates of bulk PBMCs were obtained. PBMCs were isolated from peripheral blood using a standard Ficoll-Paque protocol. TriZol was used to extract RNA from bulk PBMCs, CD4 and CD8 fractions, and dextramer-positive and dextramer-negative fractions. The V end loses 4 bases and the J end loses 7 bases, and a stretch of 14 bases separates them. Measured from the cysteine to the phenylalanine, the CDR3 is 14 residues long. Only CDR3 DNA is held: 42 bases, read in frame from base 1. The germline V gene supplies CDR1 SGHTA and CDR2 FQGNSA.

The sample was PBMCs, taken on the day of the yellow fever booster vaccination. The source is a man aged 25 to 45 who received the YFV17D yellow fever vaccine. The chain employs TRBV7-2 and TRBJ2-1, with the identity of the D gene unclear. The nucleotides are TGTGCCAGCAGCTCTGGGGTACAGCCGAATGAGCAGTTCTTC. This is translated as CASSSGVQPNEQFF.